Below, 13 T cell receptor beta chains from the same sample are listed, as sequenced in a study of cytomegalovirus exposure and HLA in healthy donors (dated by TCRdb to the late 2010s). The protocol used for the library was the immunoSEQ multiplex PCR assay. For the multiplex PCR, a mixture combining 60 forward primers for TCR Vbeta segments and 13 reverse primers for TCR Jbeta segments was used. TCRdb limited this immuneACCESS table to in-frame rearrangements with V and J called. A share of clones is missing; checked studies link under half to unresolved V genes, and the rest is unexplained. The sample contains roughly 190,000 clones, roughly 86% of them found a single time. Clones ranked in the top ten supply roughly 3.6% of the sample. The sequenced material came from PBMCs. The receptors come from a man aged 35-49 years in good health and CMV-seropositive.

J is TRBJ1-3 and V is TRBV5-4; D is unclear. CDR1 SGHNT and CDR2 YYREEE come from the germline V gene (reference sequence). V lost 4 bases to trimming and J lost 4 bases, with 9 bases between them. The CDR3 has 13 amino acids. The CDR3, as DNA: TGTGCCAGCAGCCCCGTAAGCGGAAACACCATATATTTT. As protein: CASSPVSGNTIYF.

The CDR3 spells CASSLNPGGGTDTQYF. In DNA, the CDR3 is TGTGCCAGCAGCTTAAACCCGGGAGGAGGGACAGATACGCAGTATTTT. This chain connects TRBV7-2 to TRBJ2-3, with 7 bases lining up with TRBD2. Trimming at V came to 2 bases and at J to 3 bases, leaving 8 bases not matched to a gene. The CDR3 is made up of 16 amino acids. The germline CDR1 and CDR2 sequences are SGHTA and FQGNSA.

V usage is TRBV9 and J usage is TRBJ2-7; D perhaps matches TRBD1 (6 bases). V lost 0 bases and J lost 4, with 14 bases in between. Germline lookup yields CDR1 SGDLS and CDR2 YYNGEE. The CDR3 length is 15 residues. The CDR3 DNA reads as TGTGCCAGCAGCGTAGCTCCCACCCAGGGGTACGAGCAGTACTTC. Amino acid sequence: CASSVAPTQGYEQYF.

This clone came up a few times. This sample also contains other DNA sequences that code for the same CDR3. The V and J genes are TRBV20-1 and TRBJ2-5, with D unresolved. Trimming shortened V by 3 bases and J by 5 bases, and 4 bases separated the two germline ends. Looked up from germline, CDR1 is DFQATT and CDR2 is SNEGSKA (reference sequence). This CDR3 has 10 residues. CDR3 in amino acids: CSASGETQYF. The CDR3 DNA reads TGCAGTGCTAGCGGGGAGACCCAGTACTTC.

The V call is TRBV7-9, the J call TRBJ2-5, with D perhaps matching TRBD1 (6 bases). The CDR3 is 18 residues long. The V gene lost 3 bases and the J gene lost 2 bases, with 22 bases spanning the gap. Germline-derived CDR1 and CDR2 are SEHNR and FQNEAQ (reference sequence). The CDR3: CASSFGGLLQGRQETQYF. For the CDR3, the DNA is TGTGCCAGCAGCTTTGGGGGATTACTACAGGGACGGCAAGAGACCCAGTACTTC.

The CDR3: CASSVRGGGTNEKLFF. The CDR3 DNA reads as TGTGCCAGCAGCGTAAGGGGTGGAGGGACTAATGAAAAACTGTTTTTT. The chain uses TRBV9 and TRBJ1-4, with D perhaps matching TRBD1 (5 bases). The CDR3 loop spans 16 amino acids. V was pared by 1 base and J by 2 bases, with 12 bases between. The V gene's germline CDR1 is SGDLS and CDR2 YYNGEE.

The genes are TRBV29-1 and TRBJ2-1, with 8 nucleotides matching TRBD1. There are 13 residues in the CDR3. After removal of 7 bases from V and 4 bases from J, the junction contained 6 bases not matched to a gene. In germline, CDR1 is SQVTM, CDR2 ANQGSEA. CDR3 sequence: CSAHRDRYNEQFF. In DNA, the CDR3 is TGCAGCGCCCACCGGGACAGGTACAATGAGCAGTTCTTC.

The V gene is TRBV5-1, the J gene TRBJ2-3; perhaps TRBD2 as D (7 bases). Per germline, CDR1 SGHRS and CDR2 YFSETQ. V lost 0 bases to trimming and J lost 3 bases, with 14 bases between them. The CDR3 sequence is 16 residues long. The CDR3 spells CASSLALGGATDTQYF. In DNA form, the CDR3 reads TGCGCCAGCAGCTTGGCCCTGGGGGGGGCGACAGATACGCAGTATTTT. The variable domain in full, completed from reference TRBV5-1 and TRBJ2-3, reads KAGVTQTPRYLIKTRGQQVTLSCSPISGHRSVSWYQQTPGQGLQFLFEYFSETQRNKGNFPGRFSGRQFSNSRSEMNVSTLELGDSALYLCASSLALGGATDTQYFGPGTRLTVL.

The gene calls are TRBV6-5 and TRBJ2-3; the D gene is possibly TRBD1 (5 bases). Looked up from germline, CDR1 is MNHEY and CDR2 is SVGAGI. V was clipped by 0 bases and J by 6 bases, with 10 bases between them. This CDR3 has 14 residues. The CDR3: CASSYSQGRDTQYF. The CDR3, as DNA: TGTGCCAGCAGTTACTCTCAGGGTAGGGATACGCAGTATTTT.

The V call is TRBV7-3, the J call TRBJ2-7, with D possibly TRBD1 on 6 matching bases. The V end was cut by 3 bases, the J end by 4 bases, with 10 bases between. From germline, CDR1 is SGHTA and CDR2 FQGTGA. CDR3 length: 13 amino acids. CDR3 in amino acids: CASSLHRAYEQYF. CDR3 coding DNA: TGTGCCAGCAGCTTGCACAGGGCTTACGAGCAGTACTTC.

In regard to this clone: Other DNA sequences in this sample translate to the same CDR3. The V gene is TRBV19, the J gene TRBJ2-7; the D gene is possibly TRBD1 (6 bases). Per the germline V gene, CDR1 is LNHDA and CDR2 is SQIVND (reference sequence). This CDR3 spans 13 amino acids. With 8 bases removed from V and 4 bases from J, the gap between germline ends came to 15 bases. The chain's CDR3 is CASSTGTTYEQYF. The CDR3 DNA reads TGTGCCAGTTCAACCGGGACAACTTACGAGCAGTACTTC.

CDR3 region: CASSLQGIAGSYGYTF. CDR3 sequence (DNA): TGTGCCAGCAGCTTACAGGGTATTGCCGGCTCCTATGGCTACACCTTC. The chain recombines TRBV5-4 with TRBJ1-2; tentatively, D is TRBD1 (6 bases). This CDR3 has 16 amino acids. The germline V and J ends were trimmed by 2 bases and 4 bases, with 18 bases remaining between them. The germline V gene encodes CDR1 SGHNT and CDR2 YYREEE (reference sequence).

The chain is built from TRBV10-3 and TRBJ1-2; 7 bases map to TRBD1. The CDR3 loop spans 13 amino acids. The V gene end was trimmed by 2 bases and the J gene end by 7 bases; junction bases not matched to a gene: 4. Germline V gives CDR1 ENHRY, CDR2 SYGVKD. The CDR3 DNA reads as TGTGCCATCAGTGAGGGGACAGTACGTGGCTACACCTTC. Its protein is CAISEGTVRGYTF.